These 24 T cell receptor beta chains came from one sample sequenced in a study of CD8 T cells in ankylosing spondylitis. TCRdb called the 5' RACE reads again in MiXCR, with one record for every CDR3 protein. The repertoire consists of 230,000 or so distinct CDR3 sequences, with 20% to 30% occurring once and the leading ten covering roughly 0.67%. Specimen: blood, either unsorted or a sorted T cell fraction (not recorded which). These receptors were collected from a male donor with ankylosing spondylitis or in good health (not recorded which).

The table lists this clonotype with a few counts. The rearrangement uses TRBV7-9 and TRBJ1-6; D is undetermined. Trimming removed 5 bases at V and 8 bases at J, with 10 bases between. The CDR3 length is 13 residues. Germline V lookup: CDR1 SEHNR, CDR2 FQNEAQ (reference sequence). CDR3 in amino acids: CASSHRLDSPLHF. The CDR3, as DNA: TGTGCCAGCAGCCATAGGTTGGATTCACCCCTCCACTTT. Supplemented by reference TRBV7-9 and TRBJ1-6, the full variable domain reads DTGVSQNPRHKITKRGQNVTFRCDPISEHNRLYWYRQTLGQGPEFLTYFQNEAQLEKSRLLSDRFSAERPKGSFSTLEIQRTEQGDSAMYLCASSHRLDSPLHFGNGTRLTVT.

In this sample, this clonotype turned up many times. V usage is TRBV12-3 or TRBV12-4 and J usage is TRBJ1-4; tentatively, D is TRBD1 (6 bases). V lost 7 bases, J lost 8 bases, and 17 bases lay in between. The CDR3 spans 14 residues. The CDR3 loop is CASKIRGVEEKLFF. CDR3 coding DNA: TGTGCCAGCAAAATCAGGGGAGTAGAAGAAAAACTGTTTTTT.

The chain carries TRBV19 and TRBJ2-7, with TRBD1 identical over 7 bases. Germline CDR1 is LNHDA and CDR2 is SQIVND (reference sequence). The trim removed 5 bases at V and 3 bases at J, leaving 13 bases unmatched. The CDR3 totals 16 residues. DNA of the CDR3: TGTGCCAGTAGTGCTCCGGGACAGACACAGAACTACGAGCAGTACTTC. Translation: CASSAPGQTQNYEQYF.

This clonotype came up a few times. This chain joins TRBV29-1 and TRBJ2-5, with 11 bases matching TRBD1. The J segment lost 5 bases and the V segment lost 4 bases, leaving 9 bases of the junction unmatched. CDR1 SQVTM and CDR2 ANQGSEA come from the germline V gene. This CDR3 spans 15 amino acids. The CDR3 sequence: CSVAAGTGGWETQYF. The CDR3 bases are TGCAGCGTTGCCGCCGGGACAGGGGGTTGGGAGACCCAGTACTTC. The full variable domain, with the rest looked up from reference TRBV29-1 and TRBJ2-5, is SAVISQKPSRDICQRGTSLTIQCQVDSQVTMMFWYRQQPGQSLTLIATANQGSEATYESGFVIDKFPISRPNLTFSTLTVSNMSPEDSSIYLCSVAAGTGGWETQYFGPGTRLLVL.

The chain couples TRBV29-1 to TRBJ1-2; TRBD1 matches 11 bases. This CDR3 comprises 14 residues. Germline CDR1 reads SQVTM; CDR2 reads ANQGSEA. V trimming: 4 bases; J trimming: 0 bases; junction bases outside the gene matches: 1. The CDR3 coding sequence is TGCAGCGTTGTGGGACAGGGGGCTAACTATGGCTACACCTTC. Protein sequence: CSVVGQGANYGYTF.

The chain employs TRBV29-1 and TRBJ2-1; the D is unclear. V was cut by 5 bases and J by 5 bases, with 4 bases left in between. The CDR3 length is 10 residues. Germline-derived CDR1 and CDR2 are SQVTM and ANQGSEA. DNA of the CDR3: TGCAGCGTTTCCCACAATGAGCAGTTCTTC. It codes for CSVSHNEQFF.

The chain recombines TRBV29-1 with TRBJ2-1, with D perhaps matching TRBD2 (7 bases). V was shortened by 8 bases and J by 6 bases, with 20 bases between the two germline ends. From germline, CDR1 is SQVTM and CDR2 ANQGSEA. This CDR3 is built from 14 residues. CDR3 loop: CSFSRGGARNEQFF. The CDR3 DNA is TGCAGCTTCAGTAGGGGGGGGGCCCGCAATGAGCAGTTCTTC.

This clonotype was recorded many times. V and J are TRBV12-3 or TRBV12-4 and TRBJ2-1, with D perhaps TRBD1 (6 bases). This CDR3 region has 13 residues. Trimming took off 6 bases at V and 2 bases at J, with 8 bases between the two ends. As DNA, the CDR3 is TGTGCCAGCAGCCGGACAGCCTACAATGAGCAGTTCTTC. Protein: CASSRTAYNEQFF.

The chain combines TRBV5-4 with TRBJ2-5, with TRBD2 identical over 8 bases. Germline CDR1 and CDR2: SGHNT and YYREEE (reference sequence). V lost 4 bases, J lost 0 bases, and 5 bases stayed unmatched. The CDR3 runs 15 residues. The CDR3 reads CASSLERGNQETQYF. CDR3 DNA: TGTGCCAGCAGCCTGGAGCGGGGGAACCAAGAGACCCAGTACTTC.

This clonotype was detected ten times or more. The genes are TRBV11-2 and TRBJ2-2; TRBD1 might be the D (5 bases). The CDR3 runs to 14 residues. The V end lost 4 bases, the J end lost 8 bases, and 14 bases lay between the germline ends. Germline lookup yields CDR1 SGHAT and CDR2 FQNNGV. The DNA of the CDR3 is TGTGCCAGCAGCTCCCGACAGTTTTCGGGGGAGCTGTTTTTT. Translating gives CASSSRQFSGELFF.

The rearrangement uses TRBV6-1 and TRBJ2-7; D ambiguous. The germline gives CDR1 MNHNS, CDR2 SASEGT. Trimming removed 1 base from V and 0 bases from J, with 10 bases in between. The CDR3 covers 15 residues. CDR3 in amino acids: CASSEGTKSSYEQYF. In DNA, the CDR3 is TGTGCCAGCAGTGAAGGGACGAAGAGCTCCTACGAGCAGTACTTC.

The V gene is TRBV2, the J gene TRBJ2-3; the match to TRBD1 covers 9 bases. Germline loops: CDR1 SNHLY, CDR2 FYNNEI. This CDR3 comprises 14 residues. Trimming cost V 8 bases and J 4 bases; bases outside gene matches: 7. The CDR3 here is CASGRGQGSDTQYF. CDR3 coding DNA: TGTGCCAGCGGTAGGGGACAGGGATCAGATACGCAGTATTTT.

This clonotype was observed a handful of times. The chain is built from TRBV20-1 and TRBJ2-5; weak D call: TRBD2 (6 bases). CDR3 size: 12 residues. Germline CDR1 reads DFQATT; CDR2 reads SNEGSKA (reference sequence). Trimming cost V 6 bases and J 5 bases, with 13 bases left between them. CDR3 nucleotides: TGCAGTGCCGAAAGACTAGGCGAGACCCAGTACTTC. This gives the protein CSAERLGETQYF.

This clonotype was picked up many times. The CDR3 sequence: CATSEAGGYNEQFF. In DNA form, the CDR3 reads TGTGCCACCTCGGAAGCGGGGGGTTACAATGAGCAGTTCTTC. V and J are TRBV7-2 and TRBJ2-1; TRBD2 matches 9 bases. In germline, CDR1 is SGHTA, CDR2 FQGNSA. V lost 10 bases, J lost 4 bases, and 8 bases stayed unmatched. CDR3 length: 14 residues.

This chain uses TRBV2 with TRBJ1-1, with D perhaps matching TRBD1 (6 bases). This CDR3 contains 14 residues. V gave up 7 bases and J gave up 3 bases, with 15 bases separating them. Germline-derived CDR1 and CDR2 are SNHLY and FYNNEI. This CDR3 reads CASIETGLDTEAFF. DNA for the CDR3: TGTGCCAGCATCGAAACAGGGTTGGACACTGAAGCTTTCTTT.

The count of this clonotype is one. This chain uses TRBV7-2 with TRBJ2-7; D call uncertain. Trimming removed 0 bases from V and 6 bases from J, with 12 bases in between. The CDR3 has 14 residues. Germline CDR1 SGHTA, CDR2 FQGNSA. The CDR3 DNA follows: TGTGCCAGCAGCTTAGCGGGTGGATCAGTCGAGCAGTACTTC. Amino acid sequence: CASSLAGGSVEQYF.

V and J are TRBV2 and TRBJ1-2; D gene uncertain. Deletions cut 3 bases from V and 7 bases from J, with 15 bases between. Germline V gene data show CDR1 as SNHLY and CDR2 as FYNNEI. CDR3 length: 14 residues. The CDR3 is CASSETSARGGYTF. The CDR3 bases are TGTGCCAGCAGTGAGACCAGTGCCCGTGGTGGCTACACCTTC.

To note about this clonotype: It may be a read error: a sequence one base away is much more abundant. The rearrangement joins TRBV5-1 to TRBJ2-7; no reliable D call. The CDR3 runs 14 residues. Per germline, CDR1 SGHRS and CDR2 YFSETQ. The CDR3 DNA reads TGCGCCAGCAGCACTGACGGCAGTTCCTGCGAGCAGTACTTC. This codes for CASSTDGSSCEQYF.

This chain joins TRBV6-2 or TRBV6-3 and TRBJ2-1; unclear D gene. Trimming cost V 6 bases and J 0 bases, with 6 bases left between them. Germline assignment: CDR1 MNHEY and CDR2 SVGEGT. This CDR3 has 13 amino acids. Written as DNA, the CDR3 is TGTGCCAGCAGGGCCGACTCCTACAATGAGCAGTTCTTC. As protein: CASRADSYNEQFF.

This clonotype showed up just a few times. The chain combines TRBV29-1 with TRBJ1-3, with D maybe TRBD1 (6 bases). CDR1 SQVTM and CDR2 ANQGSEA come from the germline V gene. The ends were cut back, 4 bases at V and 4 bases at J, with 14 bases in the middle. This CDR3 spans 14 amino acids. The CDR3 sequence: CSVAPGVRGNTIYF. The CDR3 nucleotides read TGCAGCGTTGCTCCAGGGGTCAGGGGAAACACCATATATTTT.

The V and J genes are TRBV2 and TRBJ2-7; 7 bases match TRBD1. Trimming cost V 6 bases and J 5 bases; bases outside gene matches: 10. The CDR3 is 14 amino acids. Germline V gene data show CDR1 as SNHLY and CDR2 as FYNNEI. The chain's CDR3 is CASRKTGSSDEQYF. The CDR3 bases are TGTGCCAGCAGAAAGACAGGGTCTTCGGACGAGCAGTACTTC.

The genes are TRBV4-2 and TRBJ2-3; TRBD1 is a possible D gene (6 bases). The CDR3 consists of 15 residues. V shed 0 bases and J shed 2 bases, with 9 bases lying between them. Germline-derived CDR1 and CDR2 are LGHNA and YNFKEQ. The CDR3 sequence: CASSQEGGLTDTQYF. In nucleotides, the CDR3 is TGTGCCAGCAGCCAAGAAGGGGGTCTCACAGATACGCAGTATTTT.

This clonotype was counted a few times. The chain is built from TRBV29-1 and TRBJ2-5; D may correspond to TRBD1 or TRBD2 (6 bases each). The V end was cut by 5 bases, the J end by 3 bases, with 13 bases between. The CDR3 contains 13 residues. CDR1 SQVTM and CDR2 ANQGSEA come from the germline V gene. The CDR3 DNA sequence: TGCAGCGTTCCAACAGGGAGGAAAGAGACCCAGTACTTC. Its protein is CSVPTGRKETQYF.

CDR3 in amino acids: CRGLAGGPHEQFF. In DNA, the CDR3 is TGCAGAGGACTAGCGGGGGGGCCCCATGAGCAGTTCTTC. The V and J genes are TRBV20-1 and TRBJ2-1; TRBD2 matches at 15 bases. Germline CDR1 DFQATT, CDR2 SNEGSKA (reference sequence). This CDR3 spans 13 amino acids.